The next 3 T cell receptor beta chains were all read from a single sample in a study of technical replicates of blood from a few donors. TCRdb's copy holds only in-frame clones and misses some; the assay was immunoSEQ multiplex PCR. The sample holds about 66,000 clones, 85% to 90% seen once. Specimen: PBMCs. These receptors were taken from a human donor in good health. Some clones in this sample may be carry-over from other donors' samples.

This rearrangement joins TRBV19 to TRBJ2-7; TRBD1 matches at 7 bases. Germline V gene sequence: CDR1 LNHDA, CDR2 SQIVND (reference sequence). Losses at the gene ends were 6 bases for V and 2 bases for J; bases not matched to a gene: 7. There are 14 residues in the CDR3. CDR3 bases: TGTGCCAGTAGCTCGGACAGGTTCCCCTACGAGCAGTACTTC. It translates to CASSSDRFPYEQYF.

This chain connects TRBV7-2 to TRBJ1-4, with 8 bases matching TRBD1. V shed 5 bases, J shed 2 bases, and the junction held 1 base outside the gene matches. The CDR3 spans 14 residues. CDR1 and CDR2 from the germline V gene are SGHTA and FQGNSA. The CDR3 DNA reads as TGTGCCAGCAGCCGGACAGGGACTAATGAAAAACTGTTTTTT. Encoded protein: CASSRTGTNEKLFF.

The V and J genes are TRBV5-1 and TRBJ1-5; TRBD1 is a possible D gene (5 bases). V lost 1 base, J lost 5 bases, and 10 bases lay in between. Looked up from germline, CDR1 is SGHRS and CDR2 is YFSETQ. The CDR3 covers 14 residues. This CDR3 is CASSLLGGDQPQHF. The CDR3 DNA reads as TGCGCCAGCAGCTTGTTGGGGGGAGATCAGCCCCAGCATTTT.